Reported below is one TCR beta chain. The target antigen is unknown. The record originates from a study of blood T cells in healthy people across ages. Overall study findings and caveats: Investigators viewed diversity estimates from one million T cells as underestimates, the study reported.

Primers used in a second PCR of about 7 to 12 cycles were a sample-barcoded 5' primer and a J-beta primer mix. MiXCR, run by TCRdb on the 5' RACE reads, gives a single entry per CDR3 protein. There are around 1,500,000 distinct CDR3 sequences in the sample; approximately 38% occur only once, and 7.9% lies in the top ten. The V and J ends lost 4 bases and 8 bases, in that order; junction bases with no gene match: 13. There are 15 residues in the CDR3. The germline CDR1 and CDR2 sequences are MDHEN and SYDVKM. The clonotype originates from a woman younger than 30 in good health. Sequencing used blood. The chain carries TRBV28 and TRBJ1-2; 7 bases agree with TRBD1. The CDR3 nucleotides read TGTGCCAGCAGTTCATCCGACAGGGATGTCTGGGGCTACACCTTC. It specifies CASSSSDRDVWGYTF.